These 4 T cell receptor beta chains were sequenced from one sample in a study of molecular identifiers for immune sequencing clone quantification. TCRdb recomputed calls from the PCR reads with MiXCR, one row per CDR3 protein. The sample has 60,000 to 70,000 distinct CDR3 sequences; 15% to 20% are singletons. The sample was naive CD8+ T cells from blood, with Jurkat cell RNA spiked in. The subset is: FACS-sorted CD8+CD4-CCR7+CD45RA+ naive T cells. These receptors all come from a human donor in good health. Some libraries in this study had Jurkat cell RNA spiked in.

The table lists this clonotype with a few counts. A much more abundant neighbour one base away suggests this may be a read error. The chain links TRBV6-1 to TRBJ2-6; D is undetermined. CDR1 and CDR2 (germline): MNHNS, SASEGT. The germline V and J ends were trimmed by 2 bases and 3 bases, with 5 bases remaining between them. CDR3 length: 14 residues. CDR3 loop: CASSEHRGANVLTF. CDR3 in DNA: TGTGCCAGCAGTGAACATCGTGGGGCCAACGTCCTGACTTTC.

This clonotype has only a few counts. The chain uses TRBV11-3 and TRBJ2-7; D is perhaps TRBD1 or TRBD2 (5 bases each). The germline V and J ends were trimmed by 5 bases and 3 bases, with 17 bases remaining between them. CDR3 length: 15 amino acids. Germline V gene data show CDR1 as SGHNT and CDR2 as YENEEA. The CDR3 here is CASSQTSRGDYEQYF. The DNA of the CDR3 is TGTGCCAGCAGCCAAACAAGCAGAGGGGACTACGAGCAGTACTTC.

In its sample, this clonotype was seen a few times. With a much larger clone just one base away, this may be a read error. The chain combines TRBV5-1 with TRBJ2-2; 8 bases fit TRBD1. Per the germline V gene, CDR1 is SGHRS and CDR2 is YFSETQ. This CDR3 has 15 amino acids. The CDR3 sequence: CAGSLGQANTGELFF. The CDR3 nucleotides are TGCGCCGGCAGCTTGGGACAGGCGAACACCGGGGAGCTGTTTTTT.

This clonotype was seen repeatedly, ten times or more. The chain combines TRBV20-1 with TRBJ2-7; D gene unclear. The V gene's germline CDR1 is DFQATT and CDR2 SNEGSKA (reference sequence). The CDR3 extends over 13 amino acids. Between the trimmed V and J ends, which lost 0 bases and 7 bases, there was a span of 13 bases. The CDR3 coding sequence is TGCAGTGCTAGAGATGGTGGAAGTAGGGAGCAGTACTTC. Protein: CSARDGGSREQYF.